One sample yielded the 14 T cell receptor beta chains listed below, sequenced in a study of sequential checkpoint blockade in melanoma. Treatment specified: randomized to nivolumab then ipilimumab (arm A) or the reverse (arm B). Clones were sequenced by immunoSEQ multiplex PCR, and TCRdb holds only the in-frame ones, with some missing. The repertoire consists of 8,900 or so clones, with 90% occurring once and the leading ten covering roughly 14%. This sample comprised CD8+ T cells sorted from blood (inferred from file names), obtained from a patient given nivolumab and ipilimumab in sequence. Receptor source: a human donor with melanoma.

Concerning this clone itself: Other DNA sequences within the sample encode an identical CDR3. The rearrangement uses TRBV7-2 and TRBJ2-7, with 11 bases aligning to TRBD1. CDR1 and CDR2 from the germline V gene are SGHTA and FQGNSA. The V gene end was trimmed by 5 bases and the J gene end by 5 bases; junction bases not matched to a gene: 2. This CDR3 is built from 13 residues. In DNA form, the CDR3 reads TGTGCCAGCAGCCCGGGACAGGGGGACGAGCAGTACTTC. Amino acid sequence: CASSPGQGDEQYF.

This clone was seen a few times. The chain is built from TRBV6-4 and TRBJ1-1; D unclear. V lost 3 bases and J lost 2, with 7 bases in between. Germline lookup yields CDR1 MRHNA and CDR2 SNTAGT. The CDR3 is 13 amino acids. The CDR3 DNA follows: TGTGCCAGCAGTGAAACAGCTAACACTGAAGCTTTCTTT. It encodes CASSETANTEAFF.

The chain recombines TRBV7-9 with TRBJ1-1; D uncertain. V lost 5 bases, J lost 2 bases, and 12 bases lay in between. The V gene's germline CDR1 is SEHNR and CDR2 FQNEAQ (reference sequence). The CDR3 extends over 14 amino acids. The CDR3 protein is CASSQRTGNTEAFF. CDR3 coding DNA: TGTGCCAGCAGCCAACGGACGGGAAACACTGAAGCTTTCTTT.

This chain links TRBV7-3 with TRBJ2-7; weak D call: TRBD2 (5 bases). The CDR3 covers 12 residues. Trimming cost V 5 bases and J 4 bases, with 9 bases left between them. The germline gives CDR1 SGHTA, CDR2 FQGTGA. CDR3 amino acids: CASSPTGYEQYF. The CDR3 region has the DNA TGTGCCAGCAGCCCAACGGGGTACGAGCAGTACTTC.

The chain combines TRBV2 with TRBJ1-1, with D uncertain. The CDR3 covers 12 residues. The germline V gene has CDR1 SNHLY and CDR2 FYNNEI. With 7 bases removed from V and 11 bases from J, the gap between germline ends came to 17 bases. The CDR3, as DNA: TGTGCCAGCACCGAAGGTGGGCGGGAGGCTTTCTTT. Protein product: CASTEGGREAFF.

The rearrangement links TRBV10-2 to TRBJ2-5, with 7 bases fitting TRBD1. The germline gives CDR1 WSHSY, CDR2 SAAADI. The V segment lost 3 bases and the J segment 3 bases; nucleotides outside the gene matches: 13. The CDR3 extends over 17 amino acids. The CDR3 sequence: CASSEDQGDSLKETQYF. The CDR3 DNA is TGCGCCAGCAGTGAAGATCAAGGGGACAGCCTAAAAGAGACCCAGTACTTC.

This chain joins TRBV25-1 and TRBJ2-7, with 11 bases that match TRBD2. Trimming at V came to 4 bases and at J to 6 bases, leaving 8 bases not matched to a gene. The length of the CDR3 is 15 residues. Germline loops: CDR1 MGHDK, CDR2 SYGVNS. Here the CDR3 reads CASSAPSGRLSEQYF. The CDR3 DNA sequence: TGTGCCAGCAGTGCCCCTAGCGGGAGGCTATCCGAGCAGTACTTC.

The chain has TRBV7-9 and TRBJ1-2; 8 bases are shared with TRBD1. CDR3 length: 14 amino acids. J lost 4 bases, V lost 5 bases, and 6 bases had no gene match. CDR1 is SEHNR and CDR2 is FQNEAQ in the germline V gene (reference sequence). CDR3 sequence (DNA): TGTGCCAGCAGCATTGGGACAGGCATCTATGGCTACACCTTC. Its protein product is CASSIGTGIYGYTF.

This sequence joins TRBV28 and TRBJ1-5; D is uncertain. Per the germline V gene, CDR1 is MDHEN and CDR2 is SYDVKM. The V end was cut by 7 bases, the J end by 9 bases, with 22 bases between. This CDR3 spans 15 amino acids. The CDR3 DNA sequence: TGTGCCAGCAAAGAGGGTAGACATAATTATTGGCCCCAGCATTTT. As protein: CASKEGRHNYWPQHF.

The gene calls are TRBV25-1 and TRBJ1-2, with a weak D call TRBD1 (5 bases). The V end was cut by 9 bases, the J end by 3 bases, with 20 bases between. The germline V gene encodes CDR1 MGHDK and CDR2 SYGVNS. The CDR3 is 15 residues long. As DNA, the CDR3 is TGTGCCAGTGAAGGTTGGCAGGGACTATACTATGGCTACACCTTC. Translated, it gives CASEGWQGLYYGYTF.

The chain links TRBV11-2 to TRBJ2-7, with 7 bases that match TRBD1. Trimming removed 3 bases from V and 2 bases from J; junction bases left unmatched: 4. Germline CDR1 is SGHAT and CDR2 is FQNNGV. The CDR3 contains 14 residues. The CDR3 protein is CASSFGQAAYEQYF. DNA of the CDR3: TGTGCCAGCAGCTTTGGACAGGCGGCCTACGAGCAGTACTTC.

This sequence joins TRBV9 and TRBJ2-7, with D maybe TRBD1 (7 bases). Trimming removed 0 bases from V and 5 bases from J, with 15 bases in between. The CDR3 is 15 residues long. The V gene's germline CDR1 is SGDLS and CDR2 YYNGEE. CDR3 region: CASSVVGGGFDEQYF. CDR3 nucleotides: TGTGCCAGCAGCGTAGTTGGAGGGGGCTTCGACGAGCAGTACTTC.

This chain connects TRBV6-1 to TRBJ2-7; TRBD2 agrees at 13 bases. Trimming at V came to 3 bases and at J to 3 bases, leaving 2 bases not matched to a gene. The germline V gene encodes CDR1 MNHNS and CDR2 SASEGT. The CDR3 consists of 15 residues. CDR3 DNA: TGTGCCAGCAGTGAGGGACTAGCGGGGCTCTACGAGCAGTACGTC. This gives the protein CASSEGLAGLYEQYV.

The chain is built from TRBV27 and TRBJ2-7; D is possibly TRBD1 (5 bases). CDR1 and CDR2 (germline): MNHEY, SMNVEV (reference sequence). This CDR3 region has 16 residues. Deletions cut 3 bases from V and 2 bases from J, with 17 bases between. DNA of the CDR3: TGTGCCAGCAGTTTTCTTGCAGGGATAGAGACCTACGAGCAGTACTTC. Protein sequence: CASSFLAGIETYEQYF.